These T cell receptor beta chains were read from a single sample in a study of CD8 T cells in Susac syndrome. MiXCR, run by TCRdb on the immunoSEQ multiplex PCR reads, gives a single entry per CDR3 protein. The data show roughly 200,000 distinct CDR3 sequences, 95% seen once. Sequences were obtained from CD4+ T cells from PBMCs. The receptors come from a human donor with multiple sclerosis. Both conserved end residues are part of each CDR3. The D gene is left open where the match is weak.

TRBV4-1	.	TRBJ1-1	TGCGCCAGCAGCCAAGTTTGGGACACTGAAGCTTTCTTT	CASSQVWDTEAFF
TRBV12-3/TRBV12-4	.	TRBJ1-2	TGTGCCAGCGGTCAGACCTATGGCTACACCTTC	CASGQTYGYTF
TRBV5-6	.	TRBJ2-1	TGTGCCAGCAGCTCATTCACAGGTAATGAGCAGTTCTTC	CASSSFTGNEQFF
TRBV7-3	.	TRBJ2-1	TGTGCCAGCAGCGGGGGGACAGCGCAGTTCTTC	CASSGGTAQFF
TRBV2	.	TRBJ2-5	TGTGCCGGGGGGAGGTACCAAGAGACCCAGTACTTC	CAGGRYQETQYF
TRBV18	TRBD2	TRBJ2-3	TGTGCCAGCTCACCACGGACTAGCGGGGGGACAGATACGCAGTATTTT	CASSPRTSGGTDTQYF
TRBV7-9	.	TRBJ2-1	TGTGCCAGCACCAAGACTGGCGGGGCCAACAATGAGCAGTTCTTC	CASTKTGGANNEQFF
TRBV30	TRBD1	TRBJ1-5	TGTGCCTGGAGTGGCGGACAGGGCAGTCCCCAGCATTTT	CAWSGGQGSPQHF
TRBV12-3/TRBV12-4	.	TRBJ2-6	TGTGCCAGCACGGCCGGGGCCAACGTCCTGACTTTC	CASTAGANVLTF
TRBV30	.	TRBJ1-6	TGTGCCTGGAGAACGGGGGCAAATTCACCCCTCCACTTT	CAWRTGANSPLHF
TRBV20-1	TRBD2	TRBJ2-4	TGCAGTGCTATCCCAGCGGGGGGGAGTACCAAAAACATTCAGTACTTC	CSAIPAGGSTKNIQYF
TRBV9	.	TRBJ2-5	TGTGCCAGCAGCGTAGCTGGGCGCCAAGAGACCCAGTACTTC	CASSVAGRQETQYF
TRBV20-1	.	TRBJ1-6	TGCAGTGCTAGAGATTTCCTAGGACAGAATAATTCACCCCTCCACTTT	CSARDFLGQNNSPLHF
TRBV30	.	TRBJ2-3	TGTGCCTTGAGACGGACCTTTGGCACAGATACGCAGTATTTT	CALRRTFGTDTQYF